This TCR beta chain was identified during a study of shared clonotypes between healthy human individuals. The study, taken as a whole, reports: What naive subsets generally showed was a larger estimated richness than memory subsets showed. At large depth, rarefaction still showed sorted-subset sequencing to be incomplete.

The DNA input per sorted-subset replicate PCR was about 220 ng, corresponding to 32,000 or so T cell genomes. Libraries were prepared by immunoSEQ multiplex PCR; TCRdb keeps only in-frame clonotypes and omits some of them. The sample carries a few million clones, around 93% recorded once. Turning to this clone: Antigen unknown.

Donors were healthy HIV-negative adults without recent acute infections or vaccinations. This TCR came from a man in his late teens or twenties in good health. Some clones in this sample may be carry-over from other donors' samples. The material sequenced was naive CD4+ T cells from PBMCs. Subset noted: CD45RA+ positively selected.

This chain's CDR3 is CSVRLAGGRGEQFF. The CDR3 DNA is TGCAGCGTTCGACTAGCGGGAGGCCGAGGGGAGCAGTTCTTC. The chain uses TRBV29-1 and TRBJ2-1, with 13 bases aligning to TRBD2. Per the germline V gene, CDR1 is SQVTM and CDR2 is ANQGSEA. This CDR3 comprises 14 residues. V was pared by 5 bases and J by 10 bases, with 8 bases of the junction left unmatched.